The TCR beta chain under discussion was sequenced for a study of blood T cell repertoires in COVID-19. This clone occurred a few times. The identical CDR3 is also encoded by other nucleotide sequences in the sample. Germline values: CDR1 SGHTA, CDR2 FQGTGA. V shed 2 bases and J 6 bases; nucleotides not matched to a gene: 3. The CDR3 spans 13 residues. Clones were read by immunoSEQ multiplex PCR, and TCRdb kept only the in-frame ones, dropping some. This sample has under 150,000 clones; around 81% occur once, and the top ten carry approximately 13%. The sequenced sample was peripheral blood. This sequence joins TRBV7-3 and TRBJ1-2, with 7 positions matching TRBD1. The sequence was collected from a man aged 55 to 70 with active or convalescent COVID-19. CDR3 coding DNA: TGTGCCAGCAGCTTAGGGCAGGGGGATGGCTACACCTTC. It codes for CASSLGQGDGYTF. Using reference TRBV7-3 and TRBJ1-2 for the parts outside the CDR3, the full variable domain is GAGVSQTPSNKVTEKGKYVELRCDPISGHTALYWYRQSLGQGPEFLIYFQGTGAADDSGLPNDRFFAVRPEGSVSTLKIQRTERGDSAVYLCASSLGQGDGYTFGSGTRLTVV.